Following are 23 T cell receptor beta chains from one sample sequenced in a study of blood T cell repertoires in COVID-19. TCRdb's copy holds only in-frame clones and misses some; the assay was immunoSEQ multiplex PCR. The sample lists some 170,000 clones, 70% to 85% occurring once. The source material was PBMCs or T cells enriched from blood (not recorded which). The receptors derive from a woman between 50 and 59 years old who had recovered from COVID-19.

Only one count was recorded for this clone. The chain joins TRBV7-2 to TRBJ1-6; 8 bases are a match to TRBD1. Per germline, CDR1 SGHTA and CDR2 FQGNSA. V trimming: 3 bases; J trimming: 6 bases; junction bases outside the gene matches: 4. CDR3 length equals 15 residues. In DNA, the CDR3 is TGTGCCAGCAGCTTTGGGACAGGAGTTAATTCACCCCTCCACTTT. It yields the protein CASSFGTGVNSPLHF. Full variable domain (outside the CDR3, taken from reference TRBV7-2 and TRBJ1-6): GAGVSQSPSNKVTEKGKDVELRCDPISGHTALYWYRQSLGQGLEFLIYFQGNSAPDKSGLPSDRFSAERTGGSVSTLTIQRTQQEDSAVYLCASSFGTGVNSPLHFGNGTRLTVT.

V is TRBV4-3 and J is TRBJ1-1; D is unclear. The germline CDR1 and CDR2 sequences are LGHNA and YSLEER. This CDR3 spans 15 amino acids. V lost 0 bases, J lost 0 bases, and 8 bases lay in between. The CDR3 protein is CASSQDPGMNTEAFF. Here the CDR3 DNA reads TGCGCCAGCAGCCAAGACCCGGGAATGAACACTGAAGCTTTCTTT.

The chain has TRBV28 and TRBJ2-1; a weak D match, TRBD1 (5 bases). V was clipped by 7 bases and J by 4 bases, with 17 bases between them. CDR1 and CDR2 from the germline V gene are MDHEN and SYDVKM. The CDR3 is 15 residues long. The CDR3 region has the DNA TGTGCCAGCATCAGGGAAGGGAATCTTTACAATGAGCAGTTCTTC. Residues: CASIREGNLYNEQFF.

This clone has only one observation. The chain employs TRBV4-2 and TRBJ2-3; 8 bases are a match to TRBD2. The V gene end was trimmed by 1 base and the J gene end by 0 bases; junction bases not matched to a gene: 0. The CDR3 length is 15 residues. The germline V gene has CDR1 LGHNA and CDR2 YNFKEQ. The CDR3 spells CASSQASGSTDTQYF. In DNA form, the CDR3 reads TGTGCCAGCAGCCAAGCTAGCGGGAGCACAGATACGCAGTATTTT.

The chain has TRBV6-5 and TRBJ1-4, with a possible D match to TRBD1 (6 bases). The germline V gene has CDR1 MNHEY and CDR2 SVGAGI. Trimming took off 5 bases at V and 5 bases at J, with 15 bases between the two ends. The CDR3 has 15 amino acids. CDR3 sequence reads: CASSKTWTDNEKLFF. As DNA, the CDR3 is TGTGCCAGCAGTAAAACCTGGACAGACAATGAAAAACTGTTTTTT.

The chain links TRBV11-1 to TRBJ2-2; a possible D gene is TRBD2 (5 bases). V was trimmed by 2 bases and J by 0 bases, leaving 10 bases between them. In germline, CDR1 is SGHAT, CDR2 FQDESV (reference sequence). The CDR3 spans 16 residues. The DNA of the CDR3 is TGTGCCAGCAGCTTAATCAGCGGAACGAACACCGGGGAGCTGTTTTTT. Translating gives CASSLISGTNTGELFF.

The CDR3 spells CASSRVGTGQETQYF. The DNA for the CDR3 is TGTGCCAGCAGCCGAGTCGGGACAGGACAAGAGACCCAGTACTTC. The rearrangement uses TRBV16 and TRBJ2-5; the match to TRBD1 covers 8 bases. Germline trimming cut 4 bases from V and 2 bases from J; bases unmatched to any gene: 6. The CDR3 is 15 residues long. The germline gives CDR1 KGHSY, CDR2 FQNENV.

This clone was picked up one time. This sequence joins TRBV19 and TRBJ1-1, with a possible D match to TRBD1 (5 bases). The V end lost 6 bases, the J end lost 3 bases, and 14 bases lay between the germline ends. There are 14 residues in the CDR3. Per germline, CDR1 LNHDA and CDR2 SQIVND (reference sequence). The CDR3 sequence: CASRNTGGDTEAFF. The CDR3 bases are TGTGCCAGTAGGAACACAGGTGGGGACACTGAAGCTTTCTTT.

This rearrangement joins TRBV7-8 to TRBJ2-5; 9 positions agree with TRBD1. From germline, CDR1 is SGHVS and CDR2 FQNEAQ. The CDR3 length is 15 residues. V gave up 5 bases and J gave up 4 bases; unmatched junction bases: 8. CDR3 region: CASSKGTGTRETQYF. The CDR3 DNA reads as TGTGCCAGCAGCAAGGGGACAGGGACACGAGAGACCCAGTACTTC. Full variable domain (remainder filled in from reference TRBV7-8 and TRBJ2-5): GAGVSQSPRYKVAKRGQDVALRCDPISGHVSLFWYQQALGQGPEFLTYFQNEAQLDKSGLPSDRFFAERPEGSVSTLKIQRTQQEDSAVYLCASSKGTGTRETQYFGPGTRLLVL.

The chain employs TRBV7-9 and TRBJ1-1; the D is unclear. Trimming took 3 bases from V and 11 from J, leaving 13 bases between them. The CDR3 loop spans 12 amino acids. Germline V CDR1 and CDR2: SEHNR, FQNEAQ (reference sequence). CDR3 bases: TGTGCCAGCAGCTTTAGAACGACGGGGGCTTTCTTT. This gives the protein CASSFRTTGAFF.

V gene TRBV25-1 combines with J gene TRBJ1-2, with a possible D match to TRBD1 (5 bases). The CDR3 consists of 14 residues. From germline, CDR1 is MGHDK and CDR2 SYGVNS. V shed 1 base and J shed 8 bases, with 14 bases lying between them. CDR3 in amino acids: CASSESVGTQGYTF. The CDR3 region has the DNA TGTGCCAGCAGTGAATCGGTGGGGACTCAGGGCTACACCTTC.

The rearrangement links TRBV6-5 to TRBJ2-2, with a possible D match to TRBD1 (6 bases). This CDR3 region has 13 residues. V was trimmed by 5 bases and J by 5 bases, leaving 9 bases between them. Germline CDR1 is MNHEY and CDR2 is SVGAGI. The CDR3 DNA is TGTGCCAGCAGTAGGGGGACAACCGGGGAGCTGTTTTTT. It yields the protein CASSRGTTGELFF.

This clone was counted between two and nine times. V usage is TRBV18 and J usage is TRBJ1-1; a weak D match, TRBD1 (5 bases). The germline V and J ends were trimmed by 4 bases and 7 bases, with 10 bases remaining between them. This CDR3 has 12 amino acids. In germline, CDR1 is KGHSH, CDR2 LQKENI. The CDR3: CASSLGRDEAFF. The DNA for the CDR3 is TGTGCCAGCTCACTGGGGCGGGATGAAGCTTTCTTT.

In DNA, the CDR3 is TGTGCCTGGAGTGCATCCGGGACTAGTTCCCCGGTGAAGTACTTC. This translates into CAWSASGTSSPVKYF. The rearrangement links TRBV30 to TRBJ2-7; 8 bases are a match to TRBD2. The germline gives CDR1 GTSNPN, CDR2 SVGIG (reference sequence). Unmatched junction bases numbered 16, after V lost 1 base and J lost 11 bases. The CDR3 has 15 residues.

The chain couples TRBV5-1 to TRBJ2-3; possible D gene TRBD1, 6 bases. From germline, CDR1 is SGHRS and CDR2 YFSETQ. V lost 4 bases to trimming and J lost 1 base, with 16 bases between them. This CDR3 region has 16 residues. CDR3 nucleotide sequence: TGCGCCAGCAGCCCGGACAGCTTCACCGGCACAGATACGCAGTATTTT. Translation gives CASSPDSFTGTDTQYF.

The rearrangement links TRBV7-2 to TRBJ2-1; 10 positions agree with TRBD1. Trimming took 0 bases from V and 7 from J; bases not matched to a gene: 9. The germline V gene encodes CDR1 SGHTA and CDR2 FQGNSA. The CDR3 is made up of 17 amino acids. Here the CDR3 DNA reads TGTGCCAGCAGCTTAGCCTCGACAGGGGGCGCTGGGAATGAGCAGTTCTTC. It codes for CASSLASTGGAGNEQFF.

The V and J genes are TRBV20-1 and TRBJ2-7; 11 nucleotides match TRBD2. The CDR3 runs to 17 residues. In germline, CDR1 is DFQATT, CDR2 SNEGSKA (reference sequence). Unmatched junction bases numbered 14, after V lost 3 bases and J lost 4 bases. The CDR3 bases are TGCAGTGCTAGTTGGGGGGGTACTAGCGGGAGAGGGTACGAGCAGTACTTC. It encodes CSASWGGTSGRGYEQYF.

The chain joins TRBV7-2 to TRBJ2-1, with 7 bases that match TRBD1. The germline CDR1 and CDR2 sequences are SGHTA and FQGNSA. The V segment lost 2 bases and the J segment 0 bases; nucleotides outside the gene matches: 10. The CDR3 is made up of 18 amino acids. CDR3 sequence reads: CASSLQSSGGGSYNEQFF. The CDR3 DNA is TGTGCCAGCAGCTTACAATCCTCAGGGGGTGGCTCCTACAATGAGCAGTTCTTC.

The CDR3 region is CASSRTSLYEQYF. CDR3 bases: TGTGCCAGCAGCCGGACTAGTTTGTACGAGCAGTACTTC. The gene calls are TRBV6-5 and TRBJ2-7; 7 bases are shared with TRBD2. The J segment lost 4 bases and the V segment lost 6 bases, leaving 6 bases of the junction unmatched. The germline gives CDR1 MNHEY, CDR2 SVGAGI. The CDR3 sequence is 13 residues long.

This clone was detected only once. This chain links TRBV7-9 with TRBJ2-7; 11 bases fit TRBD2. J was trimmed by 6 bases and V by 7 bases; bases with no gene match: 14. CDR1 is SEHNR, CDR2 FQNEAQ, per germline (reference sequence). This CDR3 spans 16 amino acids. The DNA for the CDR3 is TGTGCCAGCATGCTCGCCGGGACTAGCGGCAGAAGCGAGCAGTACTTC. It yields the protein CASMLAGTSGRSEQYF.

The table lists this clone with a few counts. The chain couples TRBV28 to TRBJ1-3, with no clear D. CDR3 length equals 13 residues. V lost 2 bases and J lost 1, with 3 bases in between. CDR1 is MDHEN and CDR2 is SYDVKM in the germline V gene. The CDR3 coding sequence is TGTGCCAGCAGTTTACTATCTGGAAACACCATATATTTT. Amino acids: CASSLLSGNTIYF.

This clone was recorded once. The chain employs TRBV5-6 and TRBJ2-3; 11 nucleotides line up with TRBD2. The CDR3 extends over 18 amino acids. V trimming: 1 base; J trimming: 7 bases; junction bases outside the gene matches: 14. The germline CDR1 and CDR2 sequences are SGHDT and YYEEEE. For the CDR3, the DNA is TGTGCCAGCAGCTTGTGGGGGCTTAGCGGGAGGGATAGAAATACGCAGTATTTT. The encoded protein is CASSLWGLSGRDRNTQYF.

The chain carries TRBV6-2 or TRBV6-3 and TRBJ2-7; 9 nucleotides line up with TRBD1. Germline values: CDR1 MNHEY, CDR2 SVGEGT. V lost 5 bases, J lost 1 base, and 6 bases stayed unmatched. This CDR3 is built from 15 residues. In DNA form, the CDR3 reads TGTGCCAGCAGTCTTTACGGGACAGGGTCCTACGAGCAGTACTTC. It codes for CASSLYGTGSYEQYF.